The 27 T cell receptor beta chains below come from one sample, sequenced in a study of T cells in tuberculosis. Stated time point: new active TB diagnosis, blood taken before or within 7 days of starting treatment. Assay used: immunoSEQ multiplex PCR; TCRdb lists only in-frame clones, some missing. Here the sample spans about 34,000 clones, approximately 94% being singletons. Here the sequenced sample was PBMCs, taken at tuberculosis diagnosis. The receptor set was obtained from an adult with tuberculosis.

The rearrangement joins TRBV5-1 to TRBJ2-3; 9 bases fit TRBD2. Germline V lookup: CDR1 SGHRS, CDR2 YFSETQ. This CDR3 contains 16 residues. With 0 bases clipped from V and 2 bases from J, the junction kept 4 bases outside the gene matches. As DNA, the CDR3 is TGCGCCAGCAGCTTGGGTAGCGGGAGTGTCACAGATACGCAGTATTTT. Its translation: CASSLGSGSVTDTQYF. Full variable domain (rest looked up from reference TRBV5-1 and TRBJ2-3): KAGVTQTPRYLIKTRGQQVTLSCSPISGHRSVSWYQQTPGQGLQFLFEYFSETQRNKGNFPGRFSGRQFSNSRSEMNVSTLELGDSALYLCASSLGSGSVTDTQYFGPGTRLTVL.

The V and J genes are TRBV18 and TRBJ1-1, with a weak D call TRBD1 (5 bases). The CDR3 is 16 residues long. The V end was cut by 5 bases, the J end by 0 bases, with 16 bases between. Germline values: CDR1 KGHSH, CDR2 LQKENI. CDR3 sequence reads: CASSWARGTLNTEAFF. CDR3 nucleotide sequence: TGTGCCAGCTCATGGGCAAGGGGAACCTTGAACACTGAAGCTTTCTTT.

The rearrangement links TRBV7-8 to TRBJ1-1; perhaps TRBD1 as D (6 bases). Looked up from germline, CDR1 is SGHVS and CDR2 is FQNEAQ. Trimming pared 2 bases from V and 5 bases from J, leaving 15 bases between. The CDR3 length is 15 residues. CDR3 sequence reads: CASSLIGGRRTEAFF. CDR3 nucleotide sequence: TGTGCCAGCAGCTTAATCGGGGGGCGTAGGACTGAAGCTTTCTTT.

The chain carries TRBV28 and TRBJ1-1, with a possible D match to TRBD1 (5 bases). Germline values: CDR1 MDHEN, CDR2 SYDVKM. The CDR3 is made up of 12 amino acids. With 6 bases removed from V and 7 bases from J, the gap between germline ends came to 12 bases. The chain's CDR3 is CASRLGHLEAFF. CDR3 in DNA: TGTGCCAGCAGACTTGGACACCTTGAAGCTTTCTTT. The full variable domain, completed using reference TRBV28 and TRBJ1-1, is DVKVTQSSRYLVKRTGEKVFLECVQDMDHENMFWYRQDPGLGLRLIYFSYDVKMKEKGDIPEGYSVSREKKERFSLILESASTNQTSMYLCASRLGHLEAFFGQGTRLTVV.

Written as DNA, the CDR3 is TGTGCCAGCAGCGTAGGGACCGGGGACTATGGCTACACCTTC. It codes for CASSVGTGDYGYTF. This sequence joins TRBV9 and TRBJ1-2; D remains ambiguous. V shed 0 bases and J shed 3 bases, with 9 bases lying between them. The germline V gene has CDR1 SGDLS and CDR2 YYNGEE. The CDR3 length is 14 residues.

This chain uses TRBV9 with TRBJ2-1, with D perhaps matching TRBD2 (7 bases). CDR3 size: 17 residues. Between the trimmed V and J ends, which lost 4 bases and 4 bases, there was a span of 21 bases. Germline V gene sequence: CDR1 SGDLS, CDR2 YYNGEE. CDR3 region: CASSRGGGRGPYNEQFF. The CDR3 nucleotides are TGTGCCAGCAGCCGAGGGGGTGGGAGGGGCCCTTACAATGAGCAGTTCTTC.

The sample holds one count of this clone. This chain uses TRBV7-2 with TRBJ2-1; tentative D call: TRBD1 (5 bases). The V gene's germline CDR1 is SGHTA and CDR2 FQGNSA. CDR3 length: 15 residues. V lost 2 bases to trimming and J lost 5 bases, with 13 bases between them. The DNA of the CDR3 is TGTGCCAGCAGCTTAAAGTTGTCAGGGAACAATGAGCAGTTCTTC. It translates to CASSLKLSGNNEQFF.

The CDR3 DNA follows: TGTGCTAGTGGTCCCTCCGCACAGGGGAGATCTGGGGCCAACGTCCTGACTTTC. This sequence encodes CASGPSAQGRSGANVLTF. The chain employs TRBV12-5 and TRBJ2-6; 7 bases align to TRBD1. Per germline, CDR1 LGHNT and CDR2 FRNRAP. The CDR3 is made up of 18 amino acids. J lost 1 base, V lost 5 bases, and 11 bases had no gene match.

In its sample, this clone was seen a few times. The chain links TRBV5-6 to TRBJ2-7, with 7 bases matching TRBD1. The CDR3 totals 14 residues. The germline gives CDR1 SGHDT, CDR2 YYEEEE. Germline trimming cut 7 bases from V and 4 bases from J; bases unmatched to any gene: 11. The CDR3 sequence is CASGYRGREYEQYF. In nucleotides, the CDR3 is TGTGCCAGCGGTTATAGGGGGCGCGAATACGAGCAGTACTTC.

The chain uses TRBV27 and TRBJ1-2; TRBD1 agrees at 12 bases. The V gene end was trimmed by 3 bases and the J gene end by 4 bases; junction bases not matched to a gene: 12. The germline CDR1 and CDR2 sequences are MNHEY and SMNVEV (reference sequence). This CDR3 has 18 amino acids. The CDR3 spells CASSFLPGQGASTYGYTF. The CDR3 nucleotides are TGTGCCAGCAGTTTCTTACCGGGACAGGGGGCGTCTACCTATGGCTACACCTTC.

The chain recombines TRBV5-1 with TRBJ2-2; D might be TRBD1 (6 bases). The CDR3 totals 15 residues. V was cut by 0 bases and J by 6 bases, with 12 bases left in between. Germline V lookup: CDR1 SGHRS, CDR2 YFSETQ. The CDR3 DNA follows: TGCGCCAGCAGCTTGGCACTACAGGGATCCGGGGAGCTGTTTTTT. It yields the protein CASSLALQGSGELFF. Using reference TRBV5-1 and TRBJ2-2 for the parts outside the CDR3, the full variable domain is KAGVTQTPRYLIKTRGQQVTLSCSPISGHRSVSWYQQTPGQGLQFLFEYFSETQRNKGNFPGRFSGRQFSNSRSEMNVSTLELGDSALYLCASSLALQGSGELFFGEGSRLTVL.

The chain links TRBV5-1 to TRBJ1-3; D possibly corresponds to TRBD1 (5 bases). The CDR3 length is 16 residues. Germline V gives CDR1 SGHRS, CDR2 YFSETQ. V lost 5 bases and J lost 0, with 15 bases in between. The CDR3 coding sequence is TGCGCCAGCAGTTCTCGACAGTCCTACTCTGGAAACACCATATATTTT. Translating gives CASSSRQSYSGNTIYF.

The CDR3 coding sequence is TGTGCCAGCAGCCACCGGACTGATACGCAGTATTTT. It encodes CASSHRTDTQYF. The chain recombines TRBV28 with TRBJ2-3, with D possibly matching TRBD2 (5 bases). The V gene's germline CDR1 is MDHEN and CDR2 SYDVKM. The CDR3 sequence is 12 residues long. V was shortened by 6 bases and J by 6 bases, with 10 bases between the two germline ends. The full variable domain, rest sourced from reference TRBV28 and TRBJ2-3, is DVKVTQSSRYLVKRTGEKVFLECVQDMDHENMFWYRQDPGLGLRLIYFSYDVKMKEKGDIPEGYSVSREKKERFSLILESASTNQTSMYLCASSHRTDTQYFGPGTRLTVL.

In this sample, this clone turned up once. The CDR3 spells CASGSIGNPGGKLFF. In DNA form, the CDR3 reads TGTGCCAGCGGATCAATAGGGAATCCCGGAGGAAAACTGTTTTTT. J is TRBJ1-4 and V is TRBV27, with D hard to call. Germline V lookup: CDR1 MNHEY, CDR2 SMNVEV (reference sequence). V lost 8 bases and J 10 bases, leaving 23 bases between the germline ends. The CDR3 runs to 15 residues.

The V and J genes are TRBV4-1 and TRBJ1-3; no reliable D call. The CDR3 contains 16 residues. Trimming cost V 0 bases and J 0 bases, with 9 bases left between them. The germline V gene has CDR1 MGHRA and CDR2 YSYEKL. The CDR3 loop reads CASSQDIGSSGNTIYF. The CDR3 nucleotides are TGCGCCAGCAGCCAAGATATCGGGAGCTCTGGAAACACCATATATTTT.

The chain recombines TRBV30 with TRBJ2-2; weak D call: TRBD2 (7 bases). This CDR3 is 17 amino acids long. In germline, CDR1 is GTSNPN, CDR2 SVGIG (reference sequence). Trimming took off 4 bases at V and 0 bases at J, with 18 bases between the two ends. Here the CDR3 DNA reads TGTGCCTGGATACGGGGGGCAAACCCTTCGAACACCGGGGAGCTGTTTTTT. The encoded protein is CAWIRGANPSNTGELFF.

The V gene is TRBV28, the J gene TRBJ1-4; D remains ambiguous. The CDR3 totals 16 residues. The germline CDR1 and CDR2 sequences are MDHEN and SYDVKM. V lost 4 bases and J lost 0, with 12 bases in between. CDR3 residues: CASSSPGSTTNEKLFF. The CDR3 DNA follows: TGTGCCAGCAGTTCCCCCGGGTCTACAACTAATGAAAAACTGTTTTTT.

This clone was seen only once. The CDR3 here is CASSFGRDEQFF. The CDR3, as DNA: TGTGCCAGTAGTTTCGGCAGGGATGAGCAGTTCTTC. The chain uses TRBV19 and TRBJ2-1, with a tentative D call TRBD1 (5 bases). This CDR3 is built from 12 residues. Trimming took 5 bases from V and 8 from J, leaving 10 bases between them. Germline-derived CDR1 and CDR2 are LNHDA and SQIVND (reference sequence).

This clone came up once. V is TRBV9 and J is TRBJ1-4; 9 nucleotides line up with TRBD1. Losses at the gene ends were 3 bases for V and 8 bases for J; bases not matched to a gene: 8. Germline assignment: CDR1 SGDLS and CDR2 YYNGEE. This CDR3 region has 15 residues. CDR3 amino acids: CASSASQGAQEKLFF. CDR3 sequence (DNA): TGTGCCAGCAGCGCCTCACAGGGGGCGCAAGAAAAACTGTTTTTT.

The V and J genes are TRBV29-1 and TRBJ2-5; D is perhaps TRBD1 (6 bases). Trimming took 7 bases from V and 4 from J, leaving 10 bases between them. Germline lookup yields CDR1 SQVTM and CDR2 ANQGSEA. CDR3 length: 11 residues. CDR3 region: CSGWTVETQYF. The CDR3 DNA reads as TGCAGCGGGTGGACAGTAGAGACCCAGTACTTC. The full variable domain, in which reference TRBV29-1 and TRBJ2-5 provide the parts outside the CDR3, is SAVISQKPSRDICQRGTSLTIQCQVDSQVTMMFWYRQQPGQSLTLIATANQGSEATYESGFVIDKFPISRPNLTFSTLTVSNMSPEDSSIYLCSGWTVETQYFGPGTRLLVL.

The genes are TRBV11-2 and TRBJ2-1; weak D call: TRBD2 (7 bases). Germline loops: CDR1 SGHAT, CDR2 FQNNGV. This CDR3 spans 19 amino acids. V lost 4 bases, J lost 3 bases, and 25 bases lay in between. The CDR3 DNA sequence: TGTGCCAGCAGCTCCATGAAGGGTAAGGGGGGGACGTTCTACAATGAGCAGTTCTTC. Protein product: CASSSMKGKGGTFYNEQFF.

The chain combines TRBV29-1 with TRBJ2-7; maybe TRBD1 (6 bases). This CDR3 comprises 14 residues. The V end was cut by 6 bases, the J end by 0 bases, with 15 bases between. Looked up from germline, CDR1 is SQVTM and CDR2 is ANQGSEA. The CDR3 sequence is CSVLETGLSYEQYF. CDR3 nucleotide sequence: TGCAGCGTGCTGGAAACAGGGCTCTCCTACGAGCAGTACTTC.

J is TRBJ1-4 and V is TRBV12-5, with 7 bases fitting TRBD1. CDR3 size: 16 residues. The V gene end was trimmed by 0 bases and the J gene end by 1 base; junction bases not matched to a gene: 2. Germline V lookup: CDR1 LGHNT, CDR2 FRNRAP. CDR3 protein: CASGLVQGETNEKLFF. CDR3 sequence (DNA): TGTGCTAGTGGTTTGGTTCAGGGGGAAACTAATGAAAAACTGTTTTTT.

This chain links TRBV25-1 with TRBJ2-1; possible D gene TRBD1, 6 bases. This CDR3 spans 17 amino acids. Trimming removed 6 bases from V and 1 base from J, with 19 bases in between. Germline loops: CDR1 MGHDK, CDR2 SYGVNS. CDR3 nucleotides: TGTGCCAGCAGCCCGGGGTATGGGGGCGGATCCTACAATGAGCAGTTCTTC. As protein: CASSPGYGGGSYNEQFF.

The chain uses TRBV6-5 and TRBJ2-1, with 8 bases lining up with TRBD1. V lost 2 bases, J lost 5 bases, and 2 bases stayed unmatched. The CDR3 spans 14 residues. The V gene's germline CDR1 is MNHEY and CDR2 SVGAGI. CDR3 protein: CASSYGQGHNEQFF. Written as DNA, the CDR3 is TGTGCCAGCAGTTACGGACAGGGTCACAATGAGCAGTTCTTC.

This chain connects TRBV7-6 to TRBJ2-7, with TRBD2 identical over 11 bases. The V gene end was trimmed by 6 bases and the J gene end by 3 bases; junction bases not matched to a gene: 7. Germline CDR1 reads SGHVS; CDR2 reads FNYEAQ. The length of the CDR3 is 15 residues. The CDR3 here is CASSAEGTSGYEQYF. DNA of the CDR3: TGTGCCAGCAGTGCGGAGGGGACTAGCGGCTACGAGCAGTACTTC.

The chain recombines TRBV6-1 with TRBJ2-7; 10 bases map to TRBD2. Germline CDR1 reads MNHNS; CDR2 reads SASEGT. This CDR3 contains 15 residues. The V and J ends lost 7 bases and 5 bases, in that order; junction bases with no gene match: 11. The CDR3 coding sequence is TGTGCCAGCATCGGCCTAGCGGGAGTCAAGAACGAGCAGTACTTC. Protein product: CASIGLAGVKNEQYF.